This is a list of T cell receptor beta chains from one sample in a study of blood T cell repertoires in COVID-19. This table comes from immunoSEQ multiplex PCR, and its TCRdb copy is limited to in-frame clones, with some not included. The table has about 220,000 clones, about 82% seen once. Sequences were obtained from peripheral blood. The receptor set was obtained from a woman in her 70s with COVID-19, enrolled during active disease. Each CDR3 is given with its conserved first and last residue. D genes are given only for firm matches. Expanded clones are given a class, and other clones once, few, many or no size at all.

v_call: TRBV5-1
clone_size: -
d_call: TRBD1
j_call: TRBJ1-2
cdr3_nt: TGCGCCAGCAGCCCAGGGGGCGACTATGGCTACACCTTC
cdr3_aa: CASSPGGDYGYTF

v_call: TRBV11-1
clone_size: -
d_call: TRBD1
j_call: TRBJ1-2
cdr3_nt: TGTGCCAGCAGCGATGGGACAGGCTATGGCTACACCTTC
cdr3_aa: CASSDGTGYGYTF

v_call: TRBV7-9
clone_size: -
d_call: TRBD1
j_call: TRBJ1-2
cdr3_nt: TGTGCCAGCAGCACATACCCGGGACAGGGGAACTATGGCTACACCTTC
cdr3_aa: CASSTYPGQGNYGYTF

v_call: TRBV24-1
clone_size: -
d_call: TRBD1
j_call: TRBJ2-2
cdr3_nt: TGTGCCACGTCAGGGGGCGGGGAGCTGTTTTTT
cdr3_aa: CATSGGGELFF

v_call: TRBV9
clone_size: -
d_call: -
j_call: TRBJ2-3
cdr3_nt: TGTGCCAGCAGCGTAGGCGCGACTAACGGTGGCGTGGATACGCAGTATTTT
cdr3_aa: CASSVGATNGGVDTQYF

v_call: TRBV4-2
clone_size: -
d_call: -
j_call: TRBJ1-4
cdr3_nt: TGTGCCAGCAGCCAAGATGCGGGCCCCGAACTAGGTAATGAAAAACTGTTTTTT
cdr3_aa: CASSQDAGPELGNEKLFF

v_call: TRBV14
clone_size: -
d_call: TRBD2
j_call: TRBJ2-1
cdr3_nt: TGTGCCAGCAGCCCGCTAGCGGGACCCTCACACAATGAGCAGTTCTTC
cdr3_aa: CASSPLAGPSHNEQFF

v_call: TRBV7-2
clone_size: -
d_call: -
j_call: TRBJ1-1
cdr3_nt: TGTGCCAGCAGCTTTAGAATGAACACTGAAGCTTTCTTT
cdr3_aa: CASSFRMNTEAFF

v_call: TRBV7-2
clone_size: -
d_call: TRBD1
j_call: TRBJ2-5
cdr3_nt: TGTGCCAGCAGCTCGGACAGGGCGTGGGGGACCCAGTACTTC
cdr3_aa: CASSSDRAWGTQYF

v_call: TRBV7-9
clone_size: -
d_call: -
j_call: TRBJ2-5
cdr3_nt: TGTGCCAGCAGCTTAGTTGGTAGAATCCAAGAGACCCAGTACTTC
cdr3_aa: CASSLVGRIQETQYF

v_call: TRBV7-8
clone_size: -
d_call: TRBD2
j_call: TRBJ2-2
cdr3_nt: TGTGCCAGCAGCTTAGTGGGGAGGGACACCGGGGAGCTGTTTTTT
cdr3_aa: CASSLVGRDTGELFF

v_call: TRBV12-3/TRBV12-4
clone_size: -
d_call: -
j_call: TRBJ1-1
cdr3_nt: TGTGCCAGCAGTTTAGCGAGGGACACTGAAGCTTTCTTT
cdr3_aa: CASSLARDTEAFF

v_call: TRBV9
clone_size: -
d_call: -
j_call: TRBJ1-3
cdr3_nt: TGTGCCAGCAGCGTAGAAGTAGGAGGACAGCCTGGAAACACCATATATTTT
cdr3_aa: CASSVEVGGQPGNTIYF

v_call: TRBV5-1
clone_size: -
d_call: TRBD1
j_call: TRBJ1-1
cdr3_nt: TGCGCCAGCAGCCCGGGACAGAACGGAGAAGCTTTCTTT
cdr3_aa: CASSPGQNGEAFF

v_call: TRBV5-5
clone_size: -
d_call: -
j_call: TRBJ2-7
cdr3_nt: TGTGCCAGCAGCAGTGCAGTAGCACCCTACGAGCAGTACTTC
cdr3_aa: CASSSAVAPYEQYF

v_call: TRBV6-1
clone_size: -
d_call: -
j_call: TRBJ1-2
cdr3_nt: TGTGCCAGCAGACCCCGTGATGGCGGCTATGGCTACACCTTC
cdr3_aa: CASRPRDGGYGYTF

v_call: TRBV6-4
clone_size: -
d_call: TRBD1
j_call: TRBJ1-5
cdr3_nt: TGTGCCAGGTATAGACAGGGATGGAACAATCAGCCCCAGCATTTT
cdr3_aa: CARYRQGWNNQPQHF

v_call: TRBV5-4
clone_size: -
d_call: -
j_call: TRBJ1-2
cdr3_nt: TGTGCCAGCAGCTCGCCAGGGCTCTATGGCTACACCTTC
cdr3_aa: CASSSPGLYGYTF

v_call: TRBV7-2
clone_size: -
d_call: TRBD1
j_call: TRBJ2-7
cdr3_nt: TGTGCCAGCAGCTTACTTTCAGGACAACAGGGGTACGAGCAGTACTTC
cdr3_aa: CASSLLSGQQGYEQYF

v_call: TRBV7-2
clone_size: -
d_call: -
j_call: TRBJ2-7
cdr3_nt: TGTGCCAGCAGCTTAGGCGGGTGGACAGCCTCCTACGAGCAGTACTTC
cdr3_aa: CASSLGGWTASYEQYF

v_call: TRBV10-2
clone_size: -
d_call: TRBD2
j_call: TRBJ2-3
cdr3_nt: TGCGCCAGCAGTGCTAGCGGGAGGACAGATACGCAGTATTTT
cdr3_aa: CASSASGRTDTQYF

v_call: TRBV27
clone_size: -
d_call: -
j_call: TRBJ1-3
cdr3_nt: TGTGCCAGCGGCGGTCCGGGAAACACCATATATTTT
cdr3_aa: CASGGPGNTIYF

v_call: TRBV5-4
clone_size: -
d_call: TRBD1
j_call: TRBJ1-1
cdr3_nt: TGTGCCAGCAGCCGGGACAGTATGAACACTGAAGCTTTCTTT
cdr3_aa: CASSRDSMNTEAFF

v_call: TRBV6-4
clone_size: once
d_call: -
j_call: TRBJ1-2
cdr3_nt: TGTGCCAGCAGTGTCCCAGGAACAGCTAACTATGGCTACACCTTC
cdr3_aa: CASSVPGTANYGYTF

v_call: TRBV19
clone_size: once
d_call: TRBD2
j_call: TRBJ2-1
cdr3_nt: TGTGCCAGTAGAAGGACTAGATCGTCCAATGAGCAGTTCTTC
cdr3_aa: CASRRTRSSNEQFF

v_call: TRBV5-1
clone_size: once
d_call: -
j_call: TRBJ2-7
cdr3_nt: TGCGCCAGCAGCCCCCGAGGTGGGGCGACCTACGAGCAGTACTTC
cdr3_aa: CASSPRGGATYEQYF

v_call: TRBV3-1/TRBV3-2
clone_size: -
d_call: TRBD2
j_call: TRBJ2-1
cdr3_nt: TGTGCCAGCAGCCAAACCCCGGGAGGGAGCGGGGAATCCTACAATGAGCAGTTCTTC
cdr3_aa: CASSQTPGGSGESYNEQFF

v_call: TRBV6-2/TRBV6-3
clone_size: -
d_call: -
j_call: TRBJ2-7
cdr3_nt: TGTGCCAGCAGTAACCTGGGGCCCGAGCAGTACTTC
cdr3_aa: CASSNLGPEQYF